This is a list of T cell receptor beta chains from one sample in a study of blood T cell repertoires in COVID-19. The repertoire was sequenced with immunoSEQ multiplex PCR; TCRdb's copy has only in-frame clones and lacks some. The sample comprises around 81,000 clones, 80% of which are singletons, and approximately 12% rests with the top ten. The sequenced sample was peripheral blood. Source of these receptors: a human donor in a cohort sampled during active COVID-19. Both conserved end residues are part of each CDR3. The D gene is left open where the match is weak. Clone size is shown for a subset of rows, as once, few, many or a class of expanded clone.

D: TRBD2; J: TRBJ2-5; size: .; V: TRBV5-1; CDR3: CASSSHPVAGASQETQYF; DNA: TGCGCCAGCAGCTCGCACCCTGTAGCGGGAGCCTCCCAAGAGACCCAGTACTTC
D: TRBD1; J: TRBJ1-2; size: once; V: TRBV7-3; CDR3: CASSSTGGLEGAMGGYTF; DNA: TGTGCCAGCAGCTCCACGGGAGGGCTCGAGGGGGCGATGGGTGGCTACACCTTC
D: .; J: TRBJ2-5; size: once; V: TRBV5-1; CDR3: CASSSDGGQETQYF; DNA: TGCGCCAGCAGCTCTGACGGGGGTCAAGAGACCCAGTACTTC
D: .; J: TRBJ1-4; size: .; V: TRBV6-6; CDR3: CASSYPVSGTEKLFF; DNA: TGTGCCAGCAGTTACCCGGTTTCAGGTACCGAAAAACTGTTTTTT
D: .; J: TRBJ1-5; size: .; V: TRBV19; CDR3: CASGDRSNQPQHF; DNA: TGTGCCAGTGGAGACCGTAGCAATCAGCCCCAGCATTTT
D: .; J: TRBJ1-2; size: .; V: TRBV12-3/TRBV12-4; CDR3: CASSFAGDGYTF; DNA: TGTGCCAGCAGTTTCGCAGGGGATGGCTACACCTTC
D: TRBD2; J: TRBJ2-5; size: once; V: TRBV7-2; CDR3: CASSPRLAGRETQYF; DNA: TGTGCCAGCAGCCCCCGACTAGCGGGAAGGGAGACCCAGTACTTC
D: .; J: TRBJ1-1; size: medium-sized; V: TRBV19; CDR3: CASGLGRGNTEAFF; DNA: TGTGCCAGTGGTCTTGGCAGGGGGAACACTGAAGCTTTCTTT
D: TRBD2; J: TRBJ2-7; size: .; V: TRBV4-3; CDR3: CASSQVLAVSYEQYF; DNA: TGCGCCAGCAGCCAAGTCCTAGCGGTCTCCTACGAGCAGTACTTC
D: .; J: TRBJ1-6; size: .; V: TRBV6-1; CDR3: CASSEAAGDRSYNSPLHF; DNA: TGTGCCAGCAGTGAAGCGGCAGGGGATAGGTCCTATAATTCACCCCTCCACTTT
D: TRBD2; J: TRBJ2-4; size: .; V: TRBV5-1; CDR3: CASSEGLAGGPQYF; DNA: TGCGCCAGCAGCGAGGGACTAGCGGGAGGACCTCAGTACTTC
D: .; J: TRBJ1-5; size: .; V: TRBV18; CDR3: CASSRTGHNQPQHF; DNA: TGTGCCAGCTCACGAACAGGTCACAATCAGCCCCAGCATTTT
D: .; J: TRBJ1-1; size: .; V: TRBV5-6; CDR3: CASSLEGRGNTEAFF; DNA: TGTGCCAGCAGCTTGGAAGGCAGGGGGAACACTGAAGCTTTCTTT
D: TRBD1; J: TRBJ1-6; size: .; V: TRBV9; CDR3: CASSADRVGNSPLHF; DNA: TGTGCCAGCAGCGCGGACAGGGTGGGTAATTCACCCCTCCACTTT
D: TRBD1; J: TRBJ2-5; size: .; V: TRBV6-5; CDR3: CASSRDRGQRETQYF; DNA: TGTGCCAGCAGCCGGGACAGGGGGCAGCGGGAGACCCAGTACTTC
D: .; J: TRBJ1-2; size: .; V: TRBV28; CDR3: CASRRGPRGYTF; DNA: TGTGCCAGCCGGCGGGGCCCTCGGGGCTACACCTTC
D: TRBD1; J: TRBJ2-7; size: .; V: TRBV9; CDR3: CASSVAPGGFNEQYF; DNA: TGTGCCAGCAGCGTAGCGCCAGGGGGTTTCAACGAGCAGTACTTC
D: .; J: TRBJ2-3; size: .; V: TRBV3-1/TRBV3-2; CDR3: CASSQDLESTDTQYF; DNA: TGTGCCAGCAGCCAAGATCTAGAAAGCACAGATACGCAGTATTTT
D: .; J: TRBJ1-5; size: .; V: TRBV12-3/TRBV12-4; CDR3: CASSFGSGPQHF; DNA: TGTGCCAGCAGTTTTGGGTCGGGGCCCCAGCATTTT
D: TRBD2; J: TRBJ2-5; size: once; V: TRBV24-1; CDR3: CATSDAGTGGETQYF; DNA: TGTGCCACCAGTGACGCCGGGACGGGGGGAGAGACCCAGTACTTC
D: .; J: TRBJ1-4; size: .; V: TRBV5-5; CDR3: CASSLPGPGEKLFF; DNA: TGTGCCAGCAGCTTGCCGGGTCCGGGGGAAAAACTGTTTTTT
D: TRBD2; J: TRBJ2-5; size: .; V: TRBV9; CDR3: CASSGGLGKTQYF; DNA: TGTGCCAGCAGCGGGGGACTAGGGAAGACCCAGTACTTC
D: TRBD1; J: TRBJ1-2; size: .; V: TRBV11-3; CDR3: CASSFSPGQGLGSYTF; DNA: TGTGCCAGCAGCTTCAGTCCGGGACAGGGGTTAGGGAGCTACACCTTC
D: .; J: TRBJ2-1; size: many; V: TRBV7-9; CDR3: CASSPNLRLAPKDEQFF; DNA: TGTGCCAGCAGTCCCAATCTCCGGCTAGCGCCCAAGGATGAGCAGTTCTTC
D: TRBD1; J: TRBJ1-1; size: few; V: TRBV7-2; CDR3: CASSIGQGRTEAFF; DNA: TGTGCCAGCAGCATCGGACAGGGGAGGACTGAAGCTTTCTTT
D: .; J: TRBJ2-5; size: .; V: TRBV3-1/TRBV3-2; CDR3: CASSQDRETQYF; DNA: TGTGCCAGCAGCCAAGACAGAGAGACCCAGTACTTC
D: TRBD1; J: TRBJ1-2; size: .; V: TRBV7-2; CDR3: CASSPTGDEAPLPSYGYTF; DNA: TGTGCCAGCAGCCCGACAGGGGATGAGGCACCTCTCCCTAGCTATGGCTACACCTTC
D: .; J: TRBJ1-1; size: .; V: TRBV2; CDR3: CASSERPGTYTEAFF; DNA: TGTGCCAGCAGTGAGAGGCCTGGGACTTACACTGAAGCTTTCTTT
D: .; J: TRBJ1-1; size: .; V: TRBV30; CDR3: CAWSGLGAAFF; DNA: TGTGCCTGGAGTGGCCTTGGGGCAGCTTTCTTT
D: TRBD1; J: TRBJ1-2; size: .; V: TRBV7-9; CDR3: CASSLAQGVNGYTF; DNA: TGTGCCAGCAGCTTGGCACAGGGGGTAAATGGCTACACCTTC
D: TRBD1; J: TRBJ2-7; size: .; V: TRBV18; CDR3: CASSPKQGSEQYF; DNA: TGTGCCAGCTCACCGAAACAGGGGAGCGAGCAGTACTTC
D: .; J: TRBJ1-2; size: .; V: TRBV28; CDR3: CASSFARGSYGYTF; DNA: TGTGCCAGCAGTTTCGCCAGGGGATCCTATGGCTACACCTTC
D: TRBD1; J: TRBJ1-2; size: .; V: TRBV4-3; CDR3: CASSTGAGDYGYTF; DNA: TGCGCCAGCAGTACAGGGGCAGGGGACTATGGCTACACCTTC
D: .; J: TRBJ1-2; size: .; V: TRBV10-3; CDR3: CAISPDRSIVYTF; DNA: TGTGCCATCAGCCCAGACAGGTCCATAGTCTACACCTTC
D: .; J: TRBJ2-5; size: once; V: TRBV15; CDR3: CATSRDHSQETQYF; DNA: TGTGCCACCAGCAGAGATCACTCCCAAGAGACCCAGTACTTC
D: TRBD2; J: TRBJ2-1; size: few; V: TRBV5-1; CDR3: CASSLAGLARNEQFF; DNA: TGCGCCAGCAGCTTGGCGGGACTAGCGAGGAATGAGCAGTTCTTC
D: TRBD1; J: TRBJ2-2; size: .; V: TRBV3-1/TRBV3-2; CDR3: CASSQDRGHTGELFF; DNA: TGTGCCAGCAGCCAAGACAGGGGGCACACCGGGGAGCTGTTTTTT
D: TRBD1; J: TRBJ2-2; size: .; V: TRBV11-2; CDR3: CASSFETGGTGELFF; DNA: TGTGCCAGCAGCTTTGAGACAGGGGGAACCGGGGAGCTGTTTTTT
D: .; J: TRBJ1-4; size: .; V: TRBV6-5; CDR3: CASSYRGATNEKLFF; DNA: TGTGCCAGCAGTTACCGGGGGGCAACTAATGAAAAACTGTTTTTT
D: .; J: TRBJ1-3; size: .; V: TRBV6-5; CDR3: CASSYSGRTGNTIYF; DNA: TGTGCCAGCAGTTACTCGGGCAGGACTGGAAACACCATATATTTT
D: TRBD1; J: TRBJ1-1; size: few; V: TRBV11-3; CDR3: CASSLRAGTGNTEAFF; DNA: TGTGCCAGCAGCTTGCGGGCCGGGACAGGGAACACTGAAGCTTTCTTT
D: .; J: TRBJ1-4; size: .; V: TRBV28; CDR3: CASSLFGAEEKLFF; DNA: TGTGCCAGCAGTTTATTTGGGGCAGAGGAAAAACTGTTTTTT
D: .; J: TRBJ2-2; size: .; V: TRBV7-3; CDR3: CASRELVTGELFF; DNA: TGTGCCAGCAGAGAGCTGGTCACCGGGGAGCTGTTTTTT
D: .; J: TRBJ2-6; size: .; V: TRBV7-2; CDR3: CASSSGTNAGANVLTF; DNA: TGTGCCAGCAGCTCTGGGACAAACGCTGGGGCCAACGTCCTGACTTTC
D: .; J: TRBJ2-6; size: .; V: TRBV29-1; CDR3: CSVERPGANVLTF; DNA: TGCAGCGTTGAGCGGCCCGGGGCCAACGTCCTGACTTTC